Listed below are T cell receptor beta chains from one sample, sequenced in a study of graft-versus-host responses after intestinal transplantation. These receptors' targets are unknown. The assay was immunoSEQ multiplex PCR, and TCRdb's table has in-frame clones only and misses some. Of some 90,000 clones detected, about 90% appear once; the ten largest clones hold around 5.8%. The sample was unstimulated CD8+ T cells sorted from spleen or lymph node cells, taken before intestinal transplant. These receptors were collected from a human donor who received an intestinal transplant. Each CDR3 is given with its conserved first and last residue. The D gene is left open where the match is weak. A clone size is listed for some rows: how often the clone was seen (once, few, many), or a class if it is expanded.

v_gene	d_gene	j_gene	abundance	CDR3aa	CDR3nt
TRBV27	-	TRBJ2-1	-	CASSLRDPKYNEQFF	TGTGCCAGCAGTTTACGGGACCCCAAATACAATGAGCAGTTCTTC
TRBV7-6	-	TRBJ2-7	-	CASSPEVYSYEQYF	TGTGCCAGCAGCCCCGAAGTATACTCCTACGAGCAGTACTTC
TRBV19	-	TRBJ1-3	-	CASSIGYGTSSGNTIYF	TGTGCCAGTAGTATAGGATACGGTACGAGCTCTGGAAACACCATATATTTT
TRBV4-1	TRBD2	TRBJ2-5	-	CASSHPGGTSGMSNWETQYF	TGCGCCAGCAGCCATCCAGGGGGGACTAGCGGGATGAGCAATTGGGAGACCCAGTACTTC
TRBV13	-	TRBJ1-1	-	CASSRGTEAFF	TGTGCCAGCAGCCGGGGCACTGAAGCTTTCTTT
TRBV29-1	-	TRBJ2-1	-	CSVFLASPLNEQFF	TGCAGCGTTTTCCTAGCCTCTCCCCTCAATGAGCAGTTCTTC
TRBV11-3	-	TRBJ2-4	once	CASSLDSSIQYF	TGTGCCAGCAGCTTAGATAGCAGCATTCAGTACTTC
TRBV11-3	-	TRBJ2-5	-	CASSLWGSETQYF	TGTGCCAGCAGCTTATGGGGGTCAGAGACCCAGTACTTC
TRBV11-2	TRBD2	TRBJ2-3	-	CASSLATSGRDGDTQYF	TGTGCCAGCAGCTTAGCGACTAGCGGGAGGGATGGAGATACGCAGTATTTT
TRBV4-1	-	TRBJ2-7	-	CASSPGDLIPYEQYF	TGCGCCAGCAGCCCGGGGGACCTAATACCCTACGAGCAGTACTTC
TRBV11-2	-	TRBJ2-3	-	CASSPGLGDTQYF	TGTGCCAGCAGCCCCGGATTAGGGGATACGCAGTATTTT
TRBV14	-	TRBJ1-1	-	CASRLGGPNTEAFF	TGTGCCAGCAGACTAGGGGGACCGAACACTGAAGCTTTCTTT
TRBV13	-	TRBJ1-3	-	CASSLVQSSGNTIYF	TGTGCCAGCAGCTTAGTACAGAGCTCTGGAAACACCATATATTTT
TRBV6-1	-	TRBJ1-5	-	CASTSMTAWEPQHF	TGTGCCAGCACCTCAATGACAGCGTGGGAACCCCAGCATTTT
TRBV10-1	-	TRBJ1-5	-	CASRGHLETGNQPQHF	TGCGCCAGCAGGGGACACCTCGAAACAGGCAATCAGCCCCAGCATTTT
TRBV7-3	-	TRBJ2-3	-	CASSPGTAKTDTQYF	TGTGCCAGCAGCCCGGGGACGGCGAAGACAGATACGCAGTATTTT
TRBV19	-	TRBJ2-7	-	CASSWGIAYEQYF	TGTGCCAGTAGTTGGGGGATAGCCTACGAGCAGTACTTC
TRBV7-6	-	TRBJ1-1	-	CASSPGGGEAFF	TGTGCCAGCAGCCCGGGGGGGGGCGAAGCTTTCTTT
TRBV11-2	TRBD1	TRBJ1-1	-	CASSFTGGTEAFF	TGTGCCAGCAGCTTTACAGGGGGTACTGAAGCTTTCTTT
TRBV11-2	-	TRBJ2-5	-	CASSQQGNQETQYF	TGTGCCAGCAGTCAACAGGGAAACCAAGAGACCCAGTACTTC
TRBV27	TRBD2	TRBJ2-1	-	CASSLGLAGPNEQFF	TGTGCCAGCAGTTTAGGACTAGCGGGGCCGAATGAGCAGTTCTTC
TRBV29-1	-	TRBJ2-7	-	CSVFLSATPYEQYF	TGCAGCGTTTTTCTGAGTGCAACCCCCTACGAGCAGTACTTC
TRBV5-1	-	TRBJ1-1	-	CASSLEPENTEAFF	TGCGCCAGCAGCTTGGAGCCAGAAAACACTGAAGCTTTCTTT
TRBV27	-	TRBJ2-7	-	CASSLDGSSSYEQYF	TGTGCCAGCAGTTTAGACGGATCTAGCTCCTACGAGCAGTACTTC
TRBV11-2	-	TRBJ2-7	once	CASSLVQEGGEQYF	TGTGCCAGCAGCTTAGTACAGGAGGGGGGAGAGCAGTACTTC
TRBV27	-	TRBJ1-6	-	CASSWGDGYNSPLHF	TGTGCCAGCAGTTGGGGGGATGGGTATAATTCACCCCTCCACTTT
TRBV5-1	-	TRBJ2-7	-	CASSLGEGSHEQYF	TGCGCCAGCAGCTTGGGGGAAGGGTCCCACGAGCAGTACTTC
TRBV6-5	TRBD2	TRBJ2-1	-	CASRRTSGGALGFF	TGTGCCAGCAGGCGAACTAGCGGGGGGGCCCTCGGATTCTTC
TRBV9	-	TRBJ1-2	-	CASSVDGRGYTF	TGTGCCAGCAGCGTAGACGGGAGAGGCTACACCTTC
TRBV29-1	TRBD2	TRBJ2-5	-	CSVESLGLAGGPDGETQYF	TGCAGCGTTGAATCCCTTGGACTAGCGGGGGGGCCCGATGGAGAGACCCAGTACTTC
TRBV13	-	TRBJ2-7	-	CASSTQPYLAEGTPYEQYF	TGTGCCAGCAGCACACAGCCCTACTTAGCGGAGGGGACACCCTACGAGCAGTACTTC
TRBV13	-	TRBJ2-5	-	CASSLGQGVETQYF	TGTGCCAGCAGCTTAGGACAGGGTGTCGAGACCCAGTACTTC
TRBV6-5	TRBD1	TRBJ1-6	-	CASSYSPGQGSSPLHF	TGTGCCAGCAGTTACTCACCGGGACAGGGGAGCTCACCCCTCCACTTT
TRBV7-9	TRBD1	TRBJ2-2	few	CASSGRDRTNTGELFF	TGTGCCAGCAGCGGTAGGGACAGAACGAACACCGGGGAGCTGTTTTTT
TRBV2	TRBD1	TRBJ2-1	-	CASKGTDEQFF	TGTGCCAGCAAAGGGACAGATGAGCAGTTCTTC
TRBV15	-	TRBJ1-5	once	CATSRVYALPQHF	TGTGCCACCAGCAGAGTCTATGCGTTGCCCCAGCATTTT
TRBV7-9	-	TRBJ2-7	-	CASSTLSIEGSYEQYF	TGTGCCAGCAGCACCCTGTCGATAGAGGGATCCTACGAGCAGTACTTC
TRBV4-1	TRBD2	TRBJ2-2	-	CASSQEFPALAGGPRRTGELFF	TGCGCCAGCAGCCAAGAGTTCCCTGCACTAGCGGGAGGGCCTCGGAGAACCGGGGAGCTGTTTTTT
TRBV4-1	TRBD1	TRBJ1-4	-	CASSQKLSRDRYLATNEKLFF	TGCGCCAGCAGCCAGAAGTTAAGCCGGGACAGATACCTGGCAACTAATGAAAAACTGTTTTTT